This record covers a single T cell receptor beta chain. The antigen is undetermined. The data derive from a study of shared clonotypes between healthy human individuals. Study findings and constraints: Memory subsets generally showed smaller estimated richness than naive subsets did.

As handled by the study authors: Quality scores were absent from the junction-only immunoSEQ sequences, so filtering differed. Here immunoSEQ multiplex PCR was the method, and the copy in TCRdb shows in-frame clones only, minus some. V, J and clone size derive from that table, while D and trimming were established from the DNA sequence. The table lists roughly 2,500,000 clones, roughly 93% of them singletons. The length of the CDR3 is 15 residues. Germline loops: CDR1 MNHEY, CDR2 SVGAGI. The ends lost 2 bases at V and 5 bases at J; junction bases unmatched: 1. The source material was naive CD4+ T cells from PBMCs. Subset: CD45RA+ positively selected. The chain recombines TRBV6-5 with TRBJ1-6, with 9 bases lining up with TRBD1. This TCR derives from a man between 18 and 35 years old in good health. Some clones in this sample may be carry-over from other donors' samples. CDR3 bases: TGTGCCAGCAGTTACGGGGACAGGGATAATTCACCCCTCCACTTT. This sequence encodes CASSYGDRDNSPLHF.